This T cell receptor (beta chain) was obtained from a study of T cell changes during pregnancy in multiple sclerosis. This CDR3 region has 12 residues. CDR1 MNHEY and CDR2 SMNVEV come from the germline V gene (reference sequence). Trimming removed 3 bases at V and 2 bases at J, with 4 bases between. The method was immunoSEQ multiplex PCR; TCRdb's version includes in-frame clones alone and lacks a portion of them. Of about 20,000 clones detected, about 84% appear once; the ten largest clones hold over 8.5%. This chain links TRBV27 with TRBJ1-1, with no clear D. The clonotype was recovered from a female donor with multiple sclerosis, enrolled in a pregnancy study. The sample here was CD8+ T cells from peripheral blood mononuclear cells, taken after pregnancy. DNA of the CDR3: TGTGCCAGCAGTTTCAGAAACACTGAAGCTTTCTTT. This gives the protein CASSFRNTEAFF.